This record covers a single T cell receptor (beta chain). Antigen specificity is unknown. The read halts 3 residues ahead of the CDR3 end, with the missing end drawn from the germline J gene. This CDR3 has 14 residues. Trimming at V came to 3 bases and at J to 2 bases, leaving 4 bases not matched to a gene. Germline CDR1 is SGHRS and CDR2 is YFSETQ. The repertoire was sequenced with immunoSEQ multiplex PCR; TCRdb's copy has only in-frame clones and lacks some. Here the sample table reports roughly 15,000 clones. This sample is drawn from a study of T cell clonality in common variable immunodeficiency. Study-wide points: Common variable immunodeficiency TCR beta sequences reportedly had fewer deletions and N-nucleotide insertions.

Sequencing was done on a sample of peripheral blood mononuclear cells. V gene TRBV5-1 combines with J gene TRBJ1-1, with 7 bases matching TRBD1. This receptor was identified in a human donor with common variable immunodeficiency. CDR3: CASSSSGGNTEAFF. Partial CDR3 DNA: TGCGCCAGCAGCTCTTCAGGGGGAAACACTGAA.